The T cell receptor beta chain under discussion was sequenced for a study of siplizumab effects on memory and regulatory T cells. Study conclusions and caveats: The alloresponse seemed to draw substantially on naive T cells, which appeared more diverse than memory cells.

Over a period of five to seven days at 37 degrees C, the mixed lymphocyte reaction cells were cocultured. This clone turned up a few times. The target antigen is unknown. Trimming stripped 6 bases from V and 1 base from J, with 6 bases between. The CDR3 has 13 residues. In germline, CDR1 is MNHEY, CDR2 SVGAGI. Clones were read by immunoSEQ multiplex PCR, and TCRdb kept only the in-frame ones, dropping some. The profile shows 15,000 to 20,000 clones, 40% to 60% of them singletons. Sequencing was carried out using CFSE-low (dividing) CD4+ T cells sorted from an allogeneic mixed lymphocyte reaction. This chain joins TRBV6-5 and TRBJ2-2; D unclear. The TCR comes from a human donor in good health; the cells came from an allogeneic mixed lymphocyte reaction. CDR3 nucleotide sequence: TGTGCCAGCAGCCACAGGAACACCGGGGAGCTGTTTTTT. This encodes CASSHRNTGELFF.